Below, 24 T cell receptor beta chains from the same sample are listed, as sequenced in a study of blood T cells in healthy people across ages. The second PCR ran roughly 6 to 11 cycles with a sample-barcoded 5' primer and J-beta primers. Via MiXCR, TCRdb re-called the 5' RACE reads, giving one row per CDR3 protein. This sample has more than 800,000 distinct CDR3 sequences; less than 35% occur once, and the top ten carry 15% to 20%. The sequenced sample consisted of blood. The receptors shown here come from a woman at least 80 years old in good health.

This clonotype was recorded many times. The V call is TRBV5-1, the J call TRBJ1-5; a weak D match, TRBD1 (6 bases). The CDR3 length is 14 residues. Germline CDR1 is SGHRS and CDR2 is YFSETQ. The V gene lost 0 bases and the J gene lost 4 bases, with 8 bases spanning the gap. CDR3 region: CASSLGTENQPQHF. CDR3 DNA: TGCGCCAGCAGCTTGGGGACAGAAAATCAGCCCCAGCATTTT. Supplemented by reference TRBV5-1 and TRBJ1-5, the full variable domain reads KAGVTQTPRYLIKTRGQQVTLSCSPISGHRSVSWYQQTPGQGLQFLFEYFSETQRNKGNFPGRFSGRQFSNSRSEMNVSTLELGDSALYLCASSLGTENQPQHFGDGTRLSIL.

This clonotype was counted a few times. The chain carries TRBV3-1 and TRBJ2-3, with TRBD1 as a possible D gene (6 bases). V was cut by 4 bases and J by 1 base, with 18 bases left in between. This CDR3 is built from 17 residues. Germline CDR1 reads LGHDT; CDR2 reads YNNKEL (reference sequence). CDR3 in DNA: TGTGCCAGCAGCCCCCCAAGCAGACAGGCCCGCACAGATACGCAGTATTTT. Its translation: CASSPPSRQARTDTQYF.

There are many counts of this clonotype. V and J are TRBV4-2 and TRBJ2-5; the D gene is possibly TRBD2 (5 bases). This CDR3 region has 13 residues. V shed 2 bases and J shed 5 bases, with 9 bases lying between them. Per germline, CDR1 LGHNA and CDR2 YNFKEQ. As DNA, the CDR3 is TGTGCCAGCAGCCAACAGGCGGGCGAGACCCAGTACTTC. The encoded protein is CASSQQAGETQYF.

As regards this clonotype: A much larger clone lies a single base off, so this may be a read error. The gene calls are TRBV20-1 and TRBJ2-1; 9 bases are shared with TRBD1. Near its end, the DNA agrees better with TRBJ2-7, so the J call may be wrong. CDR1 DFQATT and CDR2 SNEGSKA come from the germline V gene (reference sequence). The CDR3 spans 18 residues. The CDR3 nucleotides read TGCAGTGCTAGAGCGATAACAGGGGGCGCTGGCTCCTACAATGAGCAGTACTTC. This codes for CSARAITGGAGSYNEQYF.

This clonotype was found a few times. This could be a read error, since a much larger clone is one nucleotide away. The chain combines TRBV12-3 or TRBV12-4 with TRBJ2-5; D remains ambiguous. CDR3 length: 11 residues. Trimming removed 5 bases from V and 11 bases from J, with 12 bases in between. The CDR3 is CASSVYNEQYF. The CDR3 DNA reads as TGTGCCAGCAGTGTTTATAATGAGCAGTACTTC.

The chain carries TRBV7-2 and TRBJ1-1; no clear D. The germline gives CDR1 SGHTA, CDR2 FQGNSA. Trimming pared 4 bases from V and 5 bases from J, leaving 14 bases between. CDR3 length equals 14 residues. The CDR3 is CASSSPGRSTEAFF. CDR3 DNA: TGTGCCAGCAGCTCCCCCGGGCGTAGTACTGAAGCTTTCTTT.

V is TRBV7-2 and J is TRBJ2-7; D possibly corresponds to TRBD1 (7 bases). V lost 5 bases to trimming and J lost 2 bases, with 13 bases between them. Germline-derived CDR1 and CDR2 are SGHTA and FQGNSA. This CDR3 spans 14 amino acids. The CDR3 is CASSRRRGAYEQYF. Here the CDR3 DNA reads TGTGCCAGCAGCAGACGCAGGGGGGCCTACGAGCAGTACTTC.

The CDR3 sequence: CASSDLGPGVKNIQYF. CDR3 bases: TGTGCCAGCTCGGACTTGGGGCCCGGGGTCAAAAACATTCAGTACTTC. This chain connects TRBV18 to TRBJ2-4; the D gene could be TRBD1 or TRBD2 (5 bases each). Germline CDR1 reads KGHSH; CDR2 reads LQKENI. The CDR3 covers 16 residues. The germline V and J ends were trimmed by 6 bases and 3 bases, with 18 bases remaining between them.

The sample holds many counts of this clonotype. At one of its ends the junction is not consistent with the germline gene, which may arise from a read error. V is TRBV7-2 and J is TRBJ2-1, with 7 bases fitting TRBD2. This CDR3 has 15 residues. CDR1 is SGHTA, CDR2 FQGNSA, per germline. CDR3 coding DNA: TGCGCCAGCAGCTTCGGCGGGAGCTCCTACAATGAGCAGTTCTTC. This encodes CASSFGGSSYNEQFF.

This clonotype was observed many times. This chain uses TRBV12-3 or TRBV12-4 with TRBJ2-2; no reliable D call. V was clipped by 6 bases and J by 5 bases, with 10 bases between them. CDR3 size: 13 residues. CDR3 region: CASSLLGTGELFF. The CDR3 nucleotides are TGTGCCAGCAGCCTCCTAGGGACCGGGGAGCTGTTTTTT.

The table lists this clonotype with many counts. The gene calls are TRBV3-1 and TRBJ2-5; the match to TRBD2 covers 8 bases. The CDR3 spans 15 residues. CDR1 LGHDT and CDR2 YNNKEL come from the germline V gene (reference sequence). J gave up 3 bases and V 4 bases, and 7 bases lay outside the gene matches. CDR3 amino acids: CASSRRRREEETQYF. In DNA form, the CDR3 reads TGTGCCAGCAGCCGGAGGAGGCGGGAGGAAGAGACCCAGTACTTC.

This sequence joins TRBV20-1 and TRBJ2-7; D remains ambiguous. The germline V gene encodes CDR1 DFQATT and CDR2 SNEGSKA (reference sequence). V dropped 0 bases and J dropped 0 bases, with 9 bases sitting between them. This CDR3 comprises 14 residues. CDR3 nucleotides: TGCAGTGCTAGAGACATCAGTTTCTCCTACGAGCAGTACTTC. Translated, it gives CSARDISFSYEQYF.

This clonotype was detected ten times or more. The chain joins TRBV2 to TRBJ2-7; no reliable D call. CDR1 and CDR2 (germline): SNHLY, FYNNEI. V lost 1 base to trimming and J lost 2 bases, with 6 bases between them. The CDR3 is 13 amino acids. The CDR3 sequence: CASSEDTTYEQYF. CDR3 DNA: TGTGCCAGCAGTGAAGACACTACCTACGAGCAGTACTTC.

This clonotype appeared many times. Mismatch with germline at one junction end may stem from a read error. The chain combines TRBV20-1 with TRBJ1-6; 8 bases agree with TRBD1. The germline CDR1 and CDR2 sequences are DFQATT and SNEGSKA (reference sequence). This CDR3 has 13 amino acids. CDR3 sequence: CSARGDRNSPLHF. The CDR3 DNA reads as TGCAGTGCAAGAGGGGACAGGAATTCACCCCTCCACTTT.

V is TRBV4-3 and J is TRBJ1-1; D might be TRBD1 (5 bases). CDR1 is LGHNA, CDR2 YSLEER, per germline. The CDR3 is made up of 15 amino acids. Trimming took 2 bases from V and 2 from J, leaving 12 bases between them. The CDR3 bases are TGCGCCAGCAGCCAAAGGAGGCAGGGCAACACTGAAGCTTTCTTT. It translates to CASSQRRQGNTEAFF.

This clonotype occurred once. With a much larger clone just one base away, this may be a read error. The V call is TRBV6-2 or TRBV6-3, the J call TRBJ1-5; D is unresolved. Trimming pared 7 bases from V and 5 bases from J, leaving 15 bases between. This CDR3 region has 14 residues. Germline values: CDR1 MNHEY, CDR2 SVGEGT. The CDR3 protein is CASKGGQVYQPQHF. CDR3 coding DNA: TGTGCCAGCAAGGGTGGGCAGGTGTATCAGCCCCAGCATTTT.

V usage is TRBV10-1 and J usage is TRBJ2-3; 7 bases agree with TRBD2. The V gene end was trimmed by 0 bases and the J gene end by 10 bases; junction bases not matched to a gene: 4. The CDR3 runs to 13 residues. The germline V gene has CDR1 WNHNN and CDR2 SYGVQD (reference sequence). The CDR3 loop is CASSESGLGAQYF. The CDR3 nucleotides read TGCGCCAGCAGTGAGTCCGGACTAGGGGCGCAGTATTTT.

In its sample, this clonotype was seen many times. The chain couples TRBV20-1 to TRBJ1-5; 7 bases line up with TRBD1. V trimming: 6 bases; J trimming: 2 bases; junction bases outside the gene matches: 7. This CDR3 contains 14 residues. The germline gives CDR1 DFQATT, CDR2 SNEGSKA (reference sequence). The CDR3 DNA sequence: TGCAGTGCCAGGACAGGTCGGCGCAATCAGCCCCAGCATTTT. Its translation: CSARTGRRNQPQHF.

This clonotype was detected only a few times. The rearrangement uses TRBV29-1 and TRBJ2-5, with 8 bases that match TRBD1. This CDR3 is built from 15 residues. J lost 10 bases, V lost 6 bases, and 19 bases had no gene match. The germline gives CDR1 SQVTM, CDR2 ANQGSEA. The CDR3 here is CSVDGLETGDIDQYF. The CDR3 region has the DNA TGCAGCGTCGACGGATTAGAGACAGGGGATATAGACCAGTACTTC.

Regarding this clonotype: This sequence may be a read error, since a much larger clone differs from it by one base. As DNA, the CDR3 is TGTGCCGTCAGACAGACAGGGGATAATTCACCCCTCCACTTT. Translation gives CAVRQTGDNSPLHF. The chain carries TRBV10-3 and TRBJ1-6; 8 positions match TRBD1. Germline CDR1 reads ENHRY; CDR2 reads SYGVKD. CDR3 length: 14 residues.

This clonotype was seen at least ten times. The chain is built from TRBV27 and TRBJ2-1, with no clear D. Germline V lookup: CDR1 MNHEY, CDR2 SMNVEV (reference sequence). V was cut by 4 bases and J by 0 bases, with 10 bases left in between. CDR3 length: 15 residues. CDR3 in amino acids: CASSYLRGSYNEQFF. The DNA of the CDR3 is TGTGCCAGCAGTTACCTGCGTGGCTCCTACAATGAGCAGTTCTTC.

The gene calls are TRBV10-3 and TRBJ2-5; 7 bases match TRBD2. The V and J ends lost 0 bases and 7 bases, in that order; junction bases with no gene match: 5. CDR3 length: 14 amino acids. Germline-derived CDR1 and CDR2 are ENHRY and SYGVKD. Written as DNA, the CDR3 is TGTGCCATCAGTGAGTCGACTAGCAAAACGACCCAGTACTTC. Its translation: CAISESTSKTTQYF.

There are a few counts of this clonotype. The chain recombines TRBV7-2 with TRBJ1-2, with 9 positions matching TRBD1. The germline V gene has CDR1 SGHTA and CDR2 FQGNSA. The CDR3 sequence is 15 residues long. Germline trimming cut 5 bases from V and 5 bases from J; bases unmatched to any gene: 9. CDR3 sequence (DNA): TGTGCCAGCAGCCTTGGGACAGGGATTGTGTATGGCTACACCTTC. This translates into CASSLGTGIVYGYTF.

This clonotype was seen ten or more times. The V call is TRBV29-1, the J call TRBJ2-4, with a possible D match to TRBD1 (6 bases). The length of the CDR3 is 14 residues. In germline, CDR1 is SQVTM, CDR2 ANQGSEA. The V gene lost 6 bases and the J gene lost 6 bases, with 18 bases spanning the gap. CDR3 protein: CSVLLQGPPNIQYF. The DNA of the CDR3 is TGCAGCGTATTACTACAGGGTCCCCCAAACATTCAGTACTTC.